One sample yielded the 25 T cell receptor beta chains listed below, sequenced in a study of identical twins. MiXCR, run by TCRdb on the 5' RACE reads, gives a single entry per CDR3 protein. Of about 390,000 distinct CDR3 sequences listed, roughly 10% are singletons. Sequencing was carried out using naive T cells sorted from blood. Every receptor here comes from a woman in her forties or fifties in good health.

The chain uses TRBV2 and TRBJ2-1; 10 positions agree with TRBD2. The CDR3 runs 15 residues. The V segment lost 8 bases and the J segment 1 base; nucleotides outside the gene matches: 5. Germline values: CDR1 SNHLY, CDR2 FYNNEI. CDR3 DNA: TGTGCCAGCGACGCTAGCGGGAGTTCCTACAATGAGCAGTTCTTC. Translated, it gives CASDASGSSYNEQFF.

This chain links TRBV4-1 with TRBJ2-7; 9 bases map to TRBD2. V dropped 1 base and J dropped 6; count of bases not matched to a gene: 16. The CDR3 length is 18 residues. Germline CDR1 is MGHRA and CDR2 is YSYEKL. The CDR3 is CASSQVFFDGGREPEQYF. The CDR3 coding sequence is TGCGCCAGCAGCCAAGTGTTTTTCGACGGCGGGAGGGAGCCCGAGCAGTACTTC.

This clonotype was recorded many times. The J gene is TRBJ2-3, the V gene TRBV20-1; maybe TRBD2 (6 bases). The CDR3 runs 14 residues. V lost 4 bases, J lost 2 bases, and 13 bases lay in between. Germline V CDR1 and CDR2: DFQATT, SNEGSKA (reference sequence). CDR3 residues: CSATRDSFTDTQYF. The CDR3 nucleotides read TGCAGTGCTACCCGGGACTCCTTCACAGATACGCAGTATTTT.

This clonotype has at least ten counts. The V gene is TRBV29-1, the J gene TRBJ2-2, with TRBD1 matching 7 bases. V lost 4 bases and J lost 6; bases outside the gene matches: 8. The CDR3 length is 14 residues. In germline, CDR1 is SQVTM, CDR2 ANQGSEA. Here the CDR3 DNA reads TGCAGCGTTGCGGGACAGCCGTCCGCCGGGGAGCTGTTTTTT. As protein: CSVAGQPSAGELFF.

CDR3 residues: CASSWGSGPYNEQFF. DNA for the CDR3: TGCGCCAGCAGCTGGGGTAGCGGGCCTTACAATGAGCAGTTCTTC. This sequence joins TRBV5-1 and TRBJ2-1; 7 nucleotides align to TRBD2. V lost 3 bases to trimming and J lost 4 bases; unmatched junction nucleotides: 7. Germline V gene data show CDR1 as SGHRS and CDR2 as YFSETQ. This CDR3 has 15 residues. The full variable domain, in which reference TRBV5-1 and TRBJ2-1 provide the parts outside the CDR3, is KAGVTQTPRYLIKTRGQQVTLSCSPISGHRSVSWYQQTPGQGLQFLFEYFSETQRNKGNFPGRFSGRQFSNSRSEMNVSTLELGDSALYLCASSWGSGPYNEQFFGPGTRLTVL.

CDR3 residues: CSARDPGGAGTEAFF. The CDR3 region has the DNA TGCAGTGCTAGAGATCCGGGGGGCGCGGGGACTGAAGCTTTCTTT. The chain carries TRBV20-1 and TRBJ1-1, with D tentatively TRBD1 (6 bases). The CDR3 has 15 residues. Deletions cut 0 bases from V and 5 bases from J, with 16 bases between. CDR1 DFQATT and CDR2 SNEGSKA come from the germline V gene (reference sequence).

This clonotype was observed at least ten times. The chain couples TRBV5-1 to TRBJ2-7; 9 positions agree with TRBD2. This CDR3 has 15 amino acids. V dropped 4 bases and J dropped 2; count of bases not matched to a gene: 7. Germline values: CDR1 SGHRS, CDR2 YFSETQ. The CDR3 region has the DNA TGCGCCAGCAGCATCGGACTAGCGTCTACCTACGAGCAGTACTTC. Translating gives CASSIGLASTYEQYF.

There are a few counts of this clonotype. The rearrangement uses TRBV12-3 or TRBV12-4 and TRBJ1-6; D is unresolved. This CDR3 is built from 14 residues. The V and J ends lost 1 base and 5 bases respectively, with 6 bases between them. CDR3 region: CASSLGADNSPLHF. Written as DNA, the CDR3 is TGTGCCAGCAGTTTAGGGGCGGATAATTCACCCCTCCACTTT.

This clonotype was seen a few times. CDR3: CASRGPGTDTQYF. In nucleotides, the CDR3 is TGTGCCAGCAGGGGCCCCGGGACAGATACGCAGTATTTT. This sequence joins TRBV7-9 and TRBJ2-3; D not certain. The CDR3 loop spans 13 amino acids. The V gene's germline CDR1 is SEHNR and CDR2 FQNEAQ (reference sequence). The V gene lost 6 bases and the J gene lost 3 bases, with 10 bases spanning the gap. Variable domain in full (rest from reference TRBV7-9 and TRBJ2-3): DTGVSQNPRHKITKRGQNVTFRCDPISEHNRLYWYRQTLGQGPEFLTYFQNEAQLEKSRLLSDRFSAERPKGSFSTLEIQRTEQGDSAMYLCASRGPGTDTQYFGPGTRLTVL.

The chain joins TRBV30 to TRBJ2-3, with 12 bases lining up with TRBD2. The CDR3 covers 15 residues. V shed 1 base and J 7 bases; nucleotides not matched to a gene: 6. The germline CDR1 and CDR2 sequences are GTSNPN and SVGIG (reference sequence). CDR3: CAWSDLAGGPNTQYF. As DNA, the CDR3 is TGTGCCTGGAGTGACCTAGCGGGAGGGCCTAATACGCAGTATTTT. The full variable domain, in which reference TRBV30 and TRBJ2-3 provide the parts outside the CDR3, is SQTIHQWPATLVQPVGSPLSLECTVEGTSNPNLYWYRQAAGRGLQLLFYSVGIGQISSEVPQNLSASRPQDRQFILSSKKLLLSDSGFYLCAWSDLAGGPNTQYFGPGTRLTVL.

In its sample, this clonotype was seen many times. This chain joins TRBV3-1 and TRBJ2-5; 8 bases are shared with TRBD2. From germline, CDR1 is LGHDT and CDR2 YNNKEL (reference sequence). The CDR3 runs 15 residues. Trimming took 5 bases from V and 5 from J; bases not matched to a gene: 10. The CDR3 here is CASSSSGTRGETQYF. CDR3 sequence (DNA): TGTGCCAGCAGCTCATCCGGGACTAGGGGTGAGACCCAGTACTTC.

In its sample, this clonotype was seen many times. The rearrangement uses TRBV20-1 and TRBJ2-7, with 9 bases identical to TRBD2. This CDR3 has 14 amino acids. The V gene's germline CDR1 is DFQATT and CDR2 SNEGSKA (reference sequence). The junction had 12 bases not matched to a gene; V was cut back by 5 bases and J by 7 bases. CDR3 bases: TGCAGTGCTCGCCTTAGCGGGAGTTTGCGTGAGCAGTACTTC. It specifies CSARLSGSLREQYF.

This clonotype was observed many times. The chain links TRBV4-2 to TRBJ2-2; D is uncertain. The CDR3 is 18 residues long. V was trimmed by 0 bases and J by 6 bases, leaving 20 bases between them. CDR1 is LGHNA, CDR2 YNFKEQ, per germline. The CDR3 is CASSQDVLGSPPPGELFF. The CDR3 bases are TGTGCCAGCAGCCAAGATGTGTTAGGCTCCCCGCCCCCCGGGGAGCTGTTTTTT.

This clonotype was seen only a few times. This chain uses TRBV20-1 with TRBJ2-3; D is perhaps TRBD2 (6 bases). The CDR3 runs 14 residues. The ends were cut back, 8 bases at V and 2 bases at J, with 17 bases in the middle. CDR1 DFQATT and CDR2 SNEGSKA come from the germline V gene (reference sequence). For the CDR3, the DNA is TGCAGTTCTATCACGGTAGCGGACACAGATACGCAGTATTTT. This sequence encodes CSSITVADTDTQYF.

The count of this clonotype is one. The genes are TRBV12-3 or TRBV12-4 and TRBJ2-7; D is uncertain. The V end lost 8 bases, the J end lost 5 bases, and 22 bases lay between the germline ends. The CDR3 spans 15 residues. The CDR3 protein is CASFLETPRIDEQYV. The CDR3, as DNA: TGTGCCAGCTTCCTAGAAACTCCCCGAATTGACGAGCAGTACGTC.

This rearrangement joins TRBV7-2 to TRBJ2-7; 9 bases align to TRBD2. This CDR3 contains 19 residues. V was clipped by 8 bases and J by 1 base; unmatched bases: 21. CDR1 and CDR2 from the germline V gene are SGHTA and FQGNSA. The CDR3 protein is CASGALIWGEGLASYEQYF. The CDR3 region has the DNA TGTGCCAGCGGCGCCCTTATATGGGGTGAGGGACTAGCATCCTACGAGCAGTACTTC.

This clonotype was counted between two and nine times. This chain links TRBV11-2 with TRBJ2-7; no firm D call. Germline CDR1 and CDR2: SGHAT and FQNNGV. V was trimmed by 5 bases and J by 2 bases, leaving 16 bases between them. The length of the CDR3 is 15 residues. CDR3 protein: CASSHPSRNAYEQYF. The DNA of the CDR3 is TGTGCCAGCAGCCACCCGTCCAGGAACGCCTACGAGCAGTACTTC.

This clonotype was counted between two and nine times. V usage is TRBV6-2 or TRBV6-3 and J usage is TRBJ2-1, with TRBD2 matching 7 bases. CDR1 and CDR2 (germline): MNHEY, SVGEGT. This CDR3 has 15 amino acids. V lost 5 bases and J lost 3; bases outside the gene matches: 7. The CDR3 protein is CASSRSGALYNEQFF. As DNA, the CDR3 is TGTGCCAGCAGTAGAAGCGGGGCCCTCTACAATGAGCAGTTCTTC.

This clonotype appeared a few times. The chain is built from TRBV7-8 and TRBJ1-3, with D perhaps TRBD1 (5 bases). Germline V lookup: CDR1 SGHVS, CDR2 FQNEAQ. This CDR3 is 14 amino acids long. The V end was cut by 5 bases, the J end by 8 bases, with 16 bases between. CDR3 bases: TGTGCCAGCAGCCGACGAGGGCAGGGAGACACCATATATTTT. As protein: CASSRRGQGDTIYF.

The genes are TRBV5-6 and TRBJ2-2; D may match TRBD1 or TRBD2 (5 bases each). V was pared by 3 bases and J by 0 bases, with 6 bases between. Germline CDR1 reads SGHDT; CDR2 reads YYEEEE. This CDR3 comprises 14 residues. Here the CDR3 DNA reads TGTGCCAGCAGCTGGGGGTCGAACACCGGGGAGCTGTTTTTT. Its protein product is CASSWGSNTGELFF.

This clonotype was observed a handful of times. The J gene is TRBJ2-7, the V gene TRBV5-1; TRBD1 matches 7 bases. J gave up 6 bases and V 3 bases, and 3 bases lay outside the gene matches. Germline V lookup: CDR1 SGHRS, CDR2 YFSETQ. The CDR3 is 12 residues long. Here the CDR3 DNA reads TGCGCCAGCAGCTCCCCAGGGGGCGAGCAGTACGTC. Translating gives CASSSPGGEQYV.

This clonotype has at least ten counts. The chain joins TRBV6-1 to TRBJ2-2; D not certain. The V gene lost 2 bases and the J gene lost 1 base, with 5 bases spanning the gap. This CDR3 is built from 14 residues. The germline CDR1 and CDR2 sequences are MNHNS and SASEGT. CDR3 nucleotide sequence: TGTGCCAGCAGTGAATCTTGGAACACCGGGGAGCTGTTTTTT. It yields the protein CASSESWNTGELFF.

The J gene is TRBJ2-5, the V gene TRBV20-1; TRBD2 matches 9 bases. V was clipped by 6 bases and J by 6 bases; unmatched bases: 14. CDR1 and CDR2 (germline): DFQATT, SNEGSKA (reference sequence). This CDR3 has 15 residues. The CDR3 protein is CSAQVGVAGDQTQYF. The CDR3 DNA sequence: TGCAGTGCCCAGGTTGGGGTAGCGGGAGATCAGACCCAGTACTTC.

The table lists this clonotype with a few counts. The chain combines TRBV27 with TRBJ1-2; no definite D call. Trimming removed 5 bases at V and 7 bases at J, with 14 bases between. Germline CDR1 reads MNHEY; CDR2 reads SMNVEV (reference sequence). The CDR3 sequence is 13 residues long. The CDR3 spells CASSMLLVAGYTF. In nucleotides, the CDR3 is TGTGCCAGCAGTATGCTTTTGGTTGCTGGCTACACCTTC.

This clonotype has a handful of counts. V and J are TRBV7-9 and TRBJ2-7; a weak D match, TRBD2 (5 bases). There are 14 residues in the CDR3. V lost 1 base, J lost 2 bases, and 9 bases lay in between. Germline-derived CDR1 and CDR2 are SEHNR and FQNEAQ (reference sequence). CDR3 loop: CASSLDAAAYEQYF. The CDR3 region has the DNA TGTGCCAGCAGCTTAGATGCAGCGGCCTACGAGCAGTACTTC.